This T cell receptor (beta chain) stems from a study of T-cell reconstitution after alpha-beta-depleted transplantation in children. Unique molecular identifiers featured in how the TCRbeta library was prepared. TCRdb used MiXCR to reprocess the PCR reads, holding one entry per CDR3 protein. The sample gives under 300,000 distinct CDR3 sequences, approximately 9.9% of which show up once; about 5.4% is in the top ten. There are 14 residues in the CDR3. The germline V gene encodes CDR1 SGHRS and CDR2 YFSETQ. V trimming: 2 bases; J trimming: 7 bases; junction bases outside the gene matches: 8. This clonotype was observed at least ten times.

The material sequenced was PBMCs from the stem cell graft donor, taken from the stem cell graft. The sequence was obtained from a human donor who donated a stem cell graft to a child with SCID. V is TRBV5-1 and J is TRBJ1-1; 7 bases map to TRBD1. The CDR3 region has the DNA TGCGCCAGCAGCTTCTTCTCAGGGGGTGGTGAAGCTTTCTTT. Protein sequence: CASSFFSGGGEAFF.